This T cell receptor beta chain derives from a study of CD8+CD57+ T cells in acquired aplastic anemia. Overall study results and limits: For CD8+ Simpson's diversity, patients and controls showed no significant difference.

CDR1 is SGHAT, CDR2 FQDESV, per germline (reference sequence). The CDR3 consists of 13 residues. Previously, flow cytometry had revealed CD8+CD57+ cell expansion in the patients chosen for sequencing. Genomic DNA, the template, was used for profiling of the TCR beta VDJ and CDR3. In TCRdb, the reads were re-called with MiXCR into one record per CDR3 protein. Among 270,000 or so distinct CDR3 sequences listed, around 82% were seen once. About this clonotype itself: The antigen is unknown. The germline gene is not matched at one end of the junction; a read error may be the cause.

The receptor comes from a human donor with aplastic anemia. The rearrangement uses TRBV11-1 and TRBJ2-3, with D maybe TRBD1 (5 bases). What was sequenced was sorted CD4+, CD8+, or CD8+CD57+ T cells (not recorded which) from PBMCs. The CDR3 bases are TGCGCCAGCAGGGAAAGTACCTATGATACGCAGTATTTT. It specifies CASRESTYDTQYF.